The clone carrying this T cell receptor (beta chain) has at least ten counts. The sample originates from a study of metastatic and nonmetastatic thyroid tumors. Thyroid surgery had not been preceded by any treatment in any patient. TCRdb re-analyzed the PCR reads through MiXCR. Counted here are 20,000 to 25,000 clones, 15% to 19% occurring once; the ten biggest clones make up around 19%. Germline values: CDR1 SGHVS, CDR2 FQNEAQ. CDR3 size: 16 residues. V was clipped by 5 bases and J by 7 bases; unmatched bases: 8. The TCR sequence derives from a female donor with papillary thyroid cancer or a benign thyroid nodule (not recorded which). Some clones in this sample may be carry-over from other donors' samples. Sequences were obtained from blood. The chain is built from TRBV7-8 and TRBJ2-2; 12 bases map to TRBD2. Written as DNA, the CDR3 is TGTGCCAGCAGCCCACGGACTAGCGGGGTGGTCGGGGAGCTGTTTTTT. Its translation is CASSPRTSGVVGELFF.